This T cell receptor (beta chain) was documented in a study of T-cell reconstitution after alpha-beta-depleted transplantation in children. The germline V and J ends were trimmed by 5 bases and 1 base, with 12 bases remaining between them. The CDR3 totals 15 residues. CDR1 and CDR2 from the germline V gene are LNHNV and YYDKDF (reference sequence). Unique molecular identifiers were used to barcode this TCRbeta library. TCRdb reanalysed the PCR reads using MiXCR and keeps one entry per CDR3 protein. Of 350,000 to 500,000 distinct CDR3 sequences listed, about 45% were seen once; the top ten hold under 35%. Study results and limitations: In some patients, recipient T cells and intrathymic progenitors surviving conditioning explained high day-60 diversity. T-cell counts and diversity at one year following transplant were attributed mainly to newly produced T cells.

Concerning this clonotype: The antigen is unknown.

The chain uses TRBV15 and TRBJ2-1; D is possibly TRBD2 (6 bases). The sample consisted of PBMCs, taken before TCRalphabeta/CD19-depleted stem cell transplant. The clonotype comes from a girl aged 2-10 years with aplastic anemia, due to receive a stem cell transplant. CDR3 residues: CATSRFGGSYNEQFF. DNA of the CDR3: TGTGCCACCAGCCGTTTTGGGGGGTCCTACAATGAGCAGTTCTTC.